One sample yielded the 14 T cell receptor beta chains listed below, sequenced in a study of CD8 T cells in Susac syndrome. When the RNA was reverse transcribed, random hexamers were used with an input of roughly 0.45 to 1 ug. TCRdb re-derived calls from the immunoSEQ multiplex PCR reads in MiXCR, one entry per CDR3 protein. This table holds 140,000 to 150,000 distinct CDR3 sequences, roughly 94% found once. Input material: CD4+ T cells from PBMCs. These receptor sequences come from a human donor in good health.

The chain links TRBV24-1 to TRBJ2-2, with D hard to call. CDR1 and CDR2 (germline): KGHDR, SFDVKD. This CDR3 contains 13 residues. The germline V and J ends were trimmed by 4 bases and 7 bases, with 9 bases remaining between them. The DNA for the CDR3 is TGTGCCACCAGTGACTATGGGCGCGGGGAGCTGTTTTTT. Translating it yields CATSDYGRGELFF.

The chain combines TRBV5-4 with TRBJ2-5; no clear D gene. Germline V lookup: CDR1 SGHNT, CDR2 YYREEE (reference sequence). The CDR3 is 13 amino acids. V was pared by 3 bases and J by 3 bases, with 9 bases between. The CDR3: CASSWPGEETQYF. CDR3 bases: TGTGCCAGCAGCTGGCCCGGCGAAGAGACCCAGTACTTC.

Notes on this clonotype: A read error may produce the germline difference seen at one junction end. V and J are TRBV20-1 and TRBJ2-1; 11 nucleotides align to TRBD2. The CDR3 covers 12 residues. Per the germline V gene, CDR1 is DFQATT and CDR2 is SNEGSKA (reference sequence). CDR3 DNA: TGCAGTGCTGAACTAGCGGGAGATTGGTGGGTCTTC. This gives the protein CSAELAGDWWVF.

This chain links TRBV29-1 with TRBJ2-1; D remains unclear. CDR1 and CDR2 (germline): SQVTM, ANQGSEA. Trimming pared 2 bases from V and 9 bases from J, leaving 8 bases between. CDR3 size: 11 residues. The DNA for the CDR3 is TGCAGCGTTGAAAACCTGGGTGAGCAGTTCTTC. This gives the protein CSVENLGEQFF.

The CDR3 loop reads CASSPSPRDTIYF. The CDR3, as DNA: TGTGCCAGTAGCCCTTCTCCCCGGGACACCATATATTTT. The chain employs TRBV19 and TRBJ1-3, with D hard to call. Germline-derived CDR1 and CDR2 are LNHDA and SQIVND (reference sequence). V gave up 6 bases and J gave up 8 bases, with 14 bases separating them. The CDR3 runs to 13 residues.

The chain recombines TRBV12-3 or TRBV12-4 with TRBJ1-3; TRBD1 might be the D (5 bases). The V end lost 6 bases, the J end lost 1 base, and 19 bases lay between the germline ends. CDR3 length: 17 residues. CDR3 nucleotide sequence: TGTGCCAGCAGCCTACCGGGACCTTCACCATCTGGAAACACCATATATTTT. Residues: CASSLPGPSPSGNTIYF.

V usage is TRBV4-1 and J usage is TRBJ1-3; D remains unclear. V was trimmed by 2 bases and J by 0 bases, leaving 20 bases between them. From germline, CDR1 is MGHRA and CDR2 YSYEKL. The CDR3 loop spans 19 amino acids. CDR3 nucleotides: TGCGCCAGCAGCCAACCCCTAATAACGTGGCTGCGCTCTGGAAACACCATATATTTT. Translation gives CASSQPLITWLRSGNTIYF.

J is TRBJ1-2 and V is TRBV4-1; unclear D gene. V was pared by 0 bases and J by 0 bases, with 11 bases between. The CDR3 runs 16 residues. Germline-derived CDR1 and CDR2 are MGHRA and YSYEKL. CDR3 sequence reads: CASSQDGHLTNYGYTF. CDR3 nucleotide sequence: TGCGCCAGCAGCCAAGATGGGCACTTAACTAACTATGGCTACACCTTC.

The J gene is TRBJ1-4, the V gene TRBV20-1; D uncertain. Germline CDR1 DFQATT, CDR2 SNEGSKA (reference sequence). The germline V and J ends were trimmed by 5 bases and 10 bases, with 17 bases remaining between them. The CDR3 consists of 13 residues. CDR3: CSAGAGPLGKLFF. The DNA of the CDR3 is TGCAGTGCTGGAGCGGGTCCGCTTGGAAAACTGTTTTTT.

The gene calls are TRBV5-4 and TRBJ1-1; no definite D call. V shed 0 bases and J shed 4 bases, with 4 bases lying between them. Germline CDR1 and CDR2: SGHNT and YYREEE (reference sequence). This CDR3 has 12 residues. This CDR3 reads CASSLGPTEAFF. The DNA for the CDR3 is TGTGCCAGCAGCTTGGGGCCCACTGAAGCTTTCTTT.

This clonotype has just one count. V gene TRBV3-1 combines with J gene TRBJ1-2; 11 bases line up with TRBD1. CDR3 length equals 15 residues. The germline CDR1 and CDR2 sequences are LGHDT and YNNKEL (reference sequence). The J segment lost 6 bases and the V segment lost 4 bases, leaving 7 bases of the junction unmatched. CDR3 DNA sequence: TGTGCCAGCAGCCTGTCGGACAGGGGGCGTAATGGCTACACCTTC. Amino acids: CASSLSDRGRNGYTF.

The J gene is TRBJ2-1, the V gene TRBV20-1; no clear D gene. The CDR3 totals 13 residues. V lost 6 bases, J lost 7 bases, and 16 bases lay in between. Germline CDR1 DFQATT, CDR2 SNEGSKA (reference sequence). CDR3 DNA: TGCAGTGCGCAGACTTCATCTCAGAATGAGCAGTTCTTC. The encoded protein is CSAQTSSQNEQFF.

The chain recombines TRBV20-1 with TRBJ2-6; D is perhaps TRBD2 (5 bases). CDR3 size: 13 residues. V gave up 4 bases and J gave up 6 bases, with 10 bases separating them. The germline gives CDR1 DFQATT, CDR2 SNEGSKA (reference sequence). Here the CDR3 reads CSATGFAANVLTF. The CDR3 nucleotides read TGCAGTGCTACGGGATTCGCGGCCAACGTCCTGACTTTC.

This chain uses TRBV9 with TRBJ1-1, with D perhaps TRBD1 (6 bases). Trimming stripped 3 bases from V and 5 bases from J, with 17 bases between. Germline lookup yields CDR1 SGDLS and CDR2 YYNGEE. The CDR3 loop spans 15 amino acids. The CDR3 sequence is CASSASQGSVTEAFF. Here the CDR3 DNA reads TGTGCCAGCAGCGCCTCACAGGGTTCGGTGACTGAAGCTTTCTTT. Together with reference TRBV9 and TRBJ1-1, the CDR3 gives the full variable domain: DSGVTQTPKHLITATGQRVTLRCSPRSGDLSVYWYQQSLDQGLQFLIQYYNGEERAKGNILERFSAQQFPDLHSELNLSSLELGDSALYFCASSASQGSVTEAFFGQGTRLTVV.